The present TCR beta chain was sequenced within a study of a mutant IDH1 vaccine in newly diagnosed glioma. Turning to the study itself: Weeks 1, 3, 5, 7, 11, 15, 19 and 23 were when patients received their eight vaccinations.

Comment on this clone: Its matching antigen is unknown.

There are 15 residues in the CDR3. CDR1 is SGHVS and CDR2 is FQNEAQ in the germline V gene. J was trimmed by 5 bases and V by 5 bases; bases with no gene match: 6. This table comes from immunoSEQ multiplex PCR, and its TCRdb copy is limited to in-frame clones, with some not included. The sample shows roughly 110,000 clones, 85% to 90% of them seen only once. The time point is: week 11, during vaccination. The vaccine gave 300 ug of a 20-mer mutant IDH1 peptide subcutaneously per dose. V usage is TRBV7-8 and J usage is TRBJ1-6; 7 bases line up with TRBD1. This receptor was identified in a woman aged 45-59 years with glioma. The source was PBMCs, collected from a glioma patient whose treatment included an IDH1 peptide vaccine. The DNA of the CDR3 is TGTGCCAGCAGCATGACAGGGCTCAATAATTCACCCCTCCACTTT. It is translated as CASSMTGLNNSPLHF.